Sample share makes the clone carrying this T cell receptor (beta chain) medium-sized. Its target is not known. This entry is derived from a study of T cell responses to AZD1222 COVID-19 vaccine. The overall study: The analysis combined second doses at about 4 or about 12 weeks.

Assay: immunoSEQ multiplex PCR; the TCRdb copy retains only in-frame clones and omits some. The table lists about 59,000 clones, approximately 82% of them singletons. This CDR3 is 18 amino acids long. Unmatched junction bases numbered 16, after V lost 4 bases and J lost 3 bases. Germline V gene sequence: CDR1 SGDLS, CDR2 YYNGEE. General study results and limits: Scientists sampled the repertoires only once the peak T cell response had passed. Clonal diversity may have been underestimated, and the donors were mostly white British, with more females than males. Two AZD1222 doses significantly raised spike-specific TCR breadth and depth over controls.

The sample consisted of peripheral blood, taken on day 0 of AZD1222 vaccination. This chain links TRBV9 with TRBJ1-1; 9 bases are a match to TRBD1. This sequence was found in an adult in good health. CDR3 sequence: CASSFTGGGPGADTEAFF. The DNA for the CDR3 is TGTGCCAGCAGCTTTACAGGGGGCGGCCCGGGGGCAGACACTGAAGCTTTCTTT.